Sequencing of this T cell receptor (beta chain) was carried out in a study of blood T cell repertoires in COVID-19. On the study more broadly: T cells, B-cell-depleted T cells, or PBMCs supplied cDNA or gDNA.

As originally analysed: Cell counts per sample came from amplifying reference gene primers. Sequenced by immunoSEQ multiplex PCR; TCRdb stores in-frame clones only, minus some. The V and J calls and the clone size are those of that table, but D and trimming were determined from the DNA. Among about 300,000 clones listed, approximately 85% were seen once. This clone was seen only a few times. This CDR3 is built from 15 residues. In germline, CDR1 is SGHRS, CDR2 YFSETQ. The V segment lost 6 bases and the J segment 3 bases; nucleotides outside the gene matches: 7. The origin of this receptor is a woman between 45 and 60 years old with acute or convalescent COVID-19. The chain carries TRBV5-1 and TRBJ2-1; 9 nucleotides line up with TRBD1. Sequences were obtained from peripheral blood. The CDR3 protein is CASTYRGHNYNEQFF. The CDR3 region has the DNA TGCGCCAGCACATACAGGGGGCATAACTACAATGAGCAGTTCTTC.